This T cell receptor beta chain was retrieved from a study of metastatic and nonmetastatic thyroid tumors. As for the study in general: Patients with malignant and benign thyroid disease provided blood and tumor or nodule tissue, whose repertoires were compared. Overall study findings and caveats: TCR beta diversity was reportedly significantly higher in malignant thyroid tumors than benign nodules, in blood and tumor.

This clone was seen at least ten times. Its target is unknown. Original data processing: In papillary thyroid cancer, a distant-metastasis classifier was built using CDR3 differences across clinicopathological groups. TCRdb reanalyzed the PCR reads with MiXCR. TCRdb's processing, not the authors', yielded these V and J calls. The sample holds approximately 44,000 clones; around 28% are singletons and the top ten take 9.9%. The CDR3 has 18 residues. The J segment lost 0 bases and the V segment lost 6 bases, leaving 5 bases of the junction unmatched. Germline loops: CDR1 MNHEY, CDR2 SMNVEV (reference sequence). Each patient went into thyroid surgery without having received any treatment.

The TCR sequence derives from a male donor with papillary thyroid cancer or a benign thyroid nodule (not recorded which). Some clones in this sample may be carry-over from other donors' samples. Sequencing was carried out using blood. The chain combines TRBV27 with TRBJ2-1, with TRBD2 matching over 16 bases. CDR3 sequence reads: CASSPGLAGGGSYNEQFF. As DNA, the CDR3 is TGTGCCAGCAGCCCGGGACTAGCGGGAGGGGGCTCCTACAATGAGCAGTTCTTC.